This T cell receptor beta chain comes out of a study of cytomegalovirus exposure and HLA in healthy donors. Vbeta (60) and Jbeta (13) primers were used in the PCR. Repertoires were generated with immunoSEQ multiplex PCR, while TCRdb's copy carries only in-frame clones and drops some. This sample yields 81,000 or so clones, of which less than 65% are seen a single time; around 5% belongs to the top ten. Germline V gene lookup returns CDR1 SNHLY and CDR2 FYNNEI. The CDR3 runs 14 residues. The V segment lost 4 bases and the J segment 0 bases; nucleotides outside the gene matches: 2. The rearrangement links TRBV2 to TRBJ1-1, with 7 positions matching TRBD1. Sequencing input: PBMCs. The TCR originated in a woman in her 30s in good health and CMV-seropositive. This CDR3 is CASSGGTVNTEAFF. As DNA, the CDR3 is TGTGCCAGCAGTGGGGGGACAGTGAACACTGAAGCTTTCTTT.